Below, 5 T cell receptor beta chains from the same sample are listed, as sequenced in a study of blood T cell repertoires in COVID-19 (dated by TCRdb to the early 2020s). Library prep was done by the immunoSEQ multiplex PCR assay. This immuneACCESS table, as held by TCRdb, lists in-frame sequences with V and J called but not all clones. Of the missing ones, under half trace to an unresolved V gene in checked studies; the others have no known cause. The sample table lists roughly 120,000 clones, 80% of them with a count of one. Together, the top ten hold less than 2% of the sample. Sequenced input: peripheral blood. These receptors were taken from a man between 65 and 79 years old with acute or convalescent COVID-19.

V gene TRBV15 combines with J gene TRBJ1-2; D may be TRBD1 (5 bases). The CDR3 runs 15 residues. Per germline, CDR1 LNHNV and CDR2 YYDKDF (reference sequence). V shed 1 base and J shed 4 bases, with 13 bases lying between them. The CDR3, as DNA: TGTGCCACCAGCAGAGGGGGAGGGGAGGGCTATGGCTACACCTTC. This sequence encodes CATSRGGGEGYGYTF.

As DNA, the CDR3 is TGTGCCACCAGCACCCGGGACAGGGGGTTCTATGGCTACACCTTC. This translates into CATSTRDRGFYGYTF. The J gene is TRBJ1-2, the V gene TRBV15; 11 bases map to TRBD1. The CDR3 runs 15 residues. The germline CDR1 and CDR2 sequences are LNHNV and YYDKDF (reference sequence). The V segment lost 4 bases and the J segment 4 bases; nucleotides outside the gene matches: 5.

The rearrangement joins TRBV27 to TRBJ1-2; D ambiguous. The germline V gene encodes CDR1 MNHEY and CDR2 SMNVEV (reference sequence). The CDR3 has 13 amino acids. Trimming removed 5 bases at V and 1 base at J, with 8 bases between. Here the CDR3 reads CASSPGRNYGYTF. The CDR3 DNA reads as TGTGCCAGCAGTCCCGGTCGTAACTATGGCTACACCTTC.

This clone was picked up a small number of times. V usage is TRBV5-1 and J usage is TRBJ1-4, with D hard to call. The CDR3 has 12 residues. The V and J ends lost 0 bases and 8 bases respectively, with 5 bases between them. CDR1 and CDR2 (germline): SGHRS, YFSETQ. CDR3 amino acids: CASSLVAEKLFF. CDR3 sequence (DNA): TGCGCCAGCAGCTTGGTTGCGGAAAAACTGTTTTTT.

The chain uses TRBV7-2 and TRBJ2-3; D is unclear. CDR1 and CDR2 from the germline V gene are SGHTA and FQGNSA. CDR3 length: 12 amino acids. Trimming took off 10 bases at V and 7 bases at J, with 15 bases between the two ends. CDR3 loop: CATYPLPYTQYF. CDR3 nucleotides: TGTGCCACCTACCCCCTCCCCTATACGCAGTATTTT.